Here is one T cell receptor beta chain with its context. Which antigen it targets is not known. The sample holds no much larger clone one base away, and base qualities are not on file. Untouched CD4+ T cells were isolated from Ficoll-separated PBMC by magnetic bead negative selection, reaching an average purity of 97.7%. Untouched CD4+ T cells were isolated from Ficoll-separated PBMC with magnetic beads, reaching approximately 98% purity with negligible CD8+ contamination. Peripheral blood mononuclear cells came from the buffy coats of a few healthy blood donors, who served as the study's donors. CMV seronegative status was shared by all three donors. The DNeasy Blood & Tissue Kit was used to extract genomic DNA. For each subject, genomic DNA from sorted CD137+CD4+ cells and from pre-culture CD4+ baseline samples underwent TCRB sequencing. From the cysteine through the phenylalanine, the CDR3 covers 13 amino acids. The only DNA kept is the CDR3, 39 bases in frame from the first base. According to the germline V gene, CDR1 reads SGHDN and CDR2 reads FVKESK. At the junction V is shortened by 7 bases and J by 3 bases, with 12 bases in between.

This specimen belongs to a study of T cell repertoires and HLA-DP antigens (dated by TCRdb to the late 2010s). For the study in its entirety: An in vitro model of CD4+ T cell alloreactivity against allogeneic HLA-DP presented by transduced HeLa cells was used in the study. The two alloantigens modelled structurally similar versus dissimilar alloantigens, differing from self at one and approximately 11 peptide-binding groove amino acids, respectively. Of the three donors, two were male and one was female, and their ages ranged from the 18-to-29 age band up to the 60-to-69 age band. An average DNA input of roughly 200 ng was used for sorted CD137+CD4+ samples, compared with approximately 1.2 ug for pre-culture CD4+ samples.

The immunoSEQ multiplex PCR, with forward primers for 54 TRBV segments and reverse primers for 13 TRBJ segments, was used to amplify TCRB CDR3 regions. Deep resolution, with a target of roughly 200,000 T cell genomes, was applied to the sequencing of pre-culture CD4+ samples. Sequencing of the amplicons on an Illumina HiSeq System generated 87 bp reads spanning the CDR3. In the source study's methods: Correction for PCR and sequencing errors was applied to reads, and CDR3 regions were defined through alignment to IMGT reference sequences. Template and unique rearrangement counts were estimated using synthetic template pools. Clonality was computed by subtracting Pielou's evenness from 1. Richness was estimated with the Daley-Smith estimator. Morisita's index was used to measure repertoire overlap. Clones present in cultured samples but not detected in the pre-culture repertoire of the same donor were defined as low-abundance clones. This is the immuneACCESS table as TCRdb keeps it, with only in-frame sequences that have V and J called. A part of the clones is gone; compared with another copy, unresolved V genes explain less than half, and the rest is unexplained. That table supplies the V and J calls and clone size; D and trimming were determined from the DNA. The sample table holds some 110,000 clones, of which 80% to 95% were seen once. 0.25% to 0.3% of the sample rests with the top ten.

Results the study describes overall, beyond this receptor: Limitations were identified as the inclusion of only a few donors, the use of a non-physiological HeLa antigen-presenting system, and the use of total CD4+ responder cells. Sorted CD137+ cells showed similar clonality against both alloantigens, at approximately 0.39, which was much higher than the approximately 0.044 seen in pre-culture samples. Average cumulative frequency of clones undetected before culture was 35% to 40% against one allele and approximately 51% against the other. Separate analysis of naive and memory CD4+ repertoires was not performed.

The receptor's source is a woman aged 18-29 years in good health and CMV-seronegative. The specimen was CD4+ T cells from PBMCs. Recombination linked TRBV14 to TRBJ1-1, with the D gene uncertain. CDR3 protein: CASTQELDTEAFF. The nucleotides read TGTGCCAGCACCCAGGAGTTGGACACTGAAGCTTTCTTT. With the portions outside the CDR3 filled from the reference TRBV14 and TRBJ1-1 genes, the complete variable region becomes EAGVTQFPSHSVIEKGQTVTLRCDPISGHDNLYWYRRVMGKEIKFLLHFVKESKQDESGMPNNRFLAERTGGTYSTLKVQPAELEDSGVYFCASTQELDTEAFFGQGTRLTVV.